These T cell receptor beta chains were read from a single sample in a study of blood T cell repertoires in COVID-19. Profiling relied on immunoSEQ multiplex PCR, and the TCRdb table lists in-frame clones only, not all of them. Counted here are about 87,000 clones, about 80% occurring once; the ten biggest clones make up about 4.2%. Material: peripheral blood. The source of these receptors is a woman between 45 and 65 years old with acute or convalescent COVID-19. Both conserved end residues are part of each CDR3. D genes are given only for firm matches. Not all rows give a size; the values are once, few, many and, for expanded clones, a class.

TRBV9	few	TRBJ2-2	TRBD1	CASSVTGQYTGELFF	TGTGCCAGCAGCGTAACGGGACAGTACACCGGGGAGCTGTTTTTT
TRBV2	NA	TRBJ1-2	NA	CASSEGNRDTNYGYTF	TGTGCCAGCAGTGAAGGGAACCGGGACACCAACTATGGCTACACCTTC
TRBV2	NA	TRBJ2-3	TRBD2	CASITSGALTDTQYF	TGTGCCAGCATTACTAGCGGGGCCCTTACAGATACGCAGTATTTT
TRBV5-1	NA	TRBJ2-1	TRBD2	CASSSAGGSYNEQFF	TGCGCCAGCAGCTCAGCGGGGGGCTCCTACAATGAGCAGTTCTTC
TRBV7-8	NA	TRBJ2-1	TRBD2	CASSPLAGDFLKQFF	TGTGCCAGCAGCCCTCTAGCGGGGGACTTTTTAAAGCAGTTCTTC
TRBV24-1	NA	TRBJ1-1	NA	CATSEGGKDTEAFF	TGTGCCACCAGTGAGGGAGGGAAGGACACTGAAGCTTTCTTT
TRBV12-3/TRBV12-4	NA	TRBJ1-2	NA	CASNRGGTYGYTF	TGTGCCAGCAATCGGGGGGGGACCTATGGCTACACCTTC
TRBV29-1	NA	TRBJ1-1	TRBD1	CSVGATGLWAEAFF	TGCAGCGTTGGGGCGACAGGGCTCTGGGCTGAAGCTTTCTTT
TRBV9	NA	TRBJ1-5	TRBD1	CASSVGRGHQPQHF	TGTGCCAGCAGCGTAGGTAGGGGGCACCAGCCCCAGCATTTT
TRBV19	NA	TRBJ1-4	TRBD1	CATGTGVLGEKLFF	TGTGCCACCGGGACAGGGGTTCTTGGAGAAAAACTGTTTTTT
TRBV30	NA	TRBJ2-5	NA	CAWSEAQTRTQYF	TGTGCCTGGAGTGAAGCCCAAACCCGGACCCAGTACTTC
TRBV27	NA	TRBJ2-3	TRBD2	CASSLREGTDTQYF	TGTGCCAGCAGTTTACGGGAGGGCACAGATACGCAGTATTTT
TRBV9	NA	TRBJ2-2	TRBD2	CASSPWGGAGELFF	TGTGCCAGCAGCCCCTGGGGGGGTGCCGGGGAGCTGTTTTTT
TRBV28	NA	TRBJ2-7	NA	CASSLSRSEQYF	TGTGCCAGCAGTTTAAGTCGGAGCGAGCAGTACTTC
TRBV4-3	NA	TRBJ2-3	NA	CASSPRETDTQYF	TGCGCCAGCAGCCCGAGGGAAACAGATACGCAGTATTTT
TRBV12-3/TRBV12-4	NA	TRBJ1-2	TRBD1	CASTTGGYGYTF	TGTGCCAGCACCACAGGGGGGTATGGCTACACCTTC
TRBV6-5	NA	TRBJ2-2	NA	CASSSFTGELFF	TGTGCCAGCAGTTCCTTTACCGGGGAGCTGTTTTTT
TRBV11-3	few	TRBJ2-3	TRBD1	CASSSRTGEDTQYF	TGTGCCAGCAGCTCACGGACAGGGGAAGATACGCAGTATTTT
TRBV28	NA	TRBJ1-1	TRBD1	CASPSRTGANTEAFF	TGTGCCAGCCCATCCCGAACAGGGGCGAACACTGAAGCTTTCTTT
TRBV7-6	NA	TRBJ2-7	TRBD1	CASSSPTTGTGGSEQYF	TGTGCCAGCAGCTCCCCAACAACCGGGACAGGGGGGTCCGAGCAGTACTTC
TRBV9	NA	TRBJ2-3	TRBD2	CASSVAPAGGRDTQYF	TGTGCCAGCAGCGTAGCCCCAGCGGGGGGAAGAGATACGCAGTATTTT
TRBV11-3	NA	TRBJ2-2	TRBD1	CASSPRQGNTGELFF	TGTGCCAGCAGCCCACGACAGGGAAACACCGGGGAGCTGTTTTTT
TRBV7-9	NA	TRBJ2-3	NA	CASSPRLVTDTQYF	TGTGCCAGCAGCCCCCGACTAGTCACAGATACGCAGTATTTT
TRBV9	NA	TRBJ2-7	TRBD1	CASSVSGTGGYEQYF	TGTGCCAGCAGCGTTTCCGGGACAGGGGGCTACGAGCAGTACTTC
TRBV4-3	NA	TRBJ1-2	NA	CASSQTSGIGNYGYTF	TGCGCCAGCAGCCAGACCTCAGGGATAGGGAACTATGGCTACACCTTC
TRBV27	few	TRBJ1-5	TRBD1	CASSSRTGRSNQPQHF	TGTGCCAGCAGTTCCCGGACAGGGCGGTCCAATCAGCCCCAGCATTTT
TRBV9	NA	TRBJ1-2	NA	CASSVAAERGYTF	TGTGCCAGCAGCGTAGCCGCCGAGCGGGGCTACACCTTC
TRBV18	once	TRBJ2-3	NA	CASSLEAPDTQYF	TGTGCCAGCTCACTAGAGGCCCCAGATACGCAGTATTTT
TRBV5-4	NA	TRBJ2-7	NA	CASSLDPVSYEQYF	TGTGCCAGCAGCTTGGATCCTGTATCCTACGAGCAGTACTTC
TRBV6-5	once	TRBJ1-5	NA	CASRGNSNQPQHF	TGTGCCAGCCGGGGGAATAGCAATCAGCCCCAGCATTTT
TRBV5-6	NA	TRBJ1-6	TRBD1	CASSFSPQGIGSPLHF	TGTGCCAGCAGCTTTTCCCCACAGGGGATCGGTTCACCCCTCCACTTT
TRBV28	NA	TRBJ1-4	NA	CASSLAGVGTNEKLFF	TGTGCCAGCAGTTTGGCAGGGGTCGGAACTAATGAAAAACTGTTTTTT
TRBV19	NA	TRBJ1-1	NA	CASSIGTAVRGTEAFF	TGTGCCAGTAGTATAGGGACAGCAGTTCGGGGCACTGAAGCTTTCTTT
TRBV28	NA	TRBJ2-7	TRBD1	CASSLGTGQGSYEQYF	TGTGCCAGCAGTTTAGGGACAGGGCAAGGCTCCTACGAGCAGTACTTC
TRBV2	once	TRBJ1-2	TRBD1	CASSAGQGWGYTF	TGTGCCAGCAGTGCGGGACAGGGTTGGGGCTACACCTTC
TRBV7-2	NA	TRBJ1-5	TRBD1	CASSFPGGSNQPQHF	TGTGCCAGCAGCTTTCCAGGGGGGAGCAATCAGCCCCAGCATTTT
TRBV19	NA	TRBJ1-4	TRBD1	CASHPSGTGHEKLFF	TGTGCCAGTCATCCAAGCGGGACAGGGCACGAAAAACTGTTTTTT
TRBV6-5	NA	TRBJ1-5	NA	CASSYDPPGGNQPQHF	TGTGCCAGCAGTTACGACCCCCCGGGGGGCAATCAGCCCCAGCATTTT
TRBV5-1	NA	TRBJ2-3	NA	CASSLDAGQDTQYF	TGCGCCAGCAGCTTGGACGCAGGGCAAGATACGCAGTATTTT
TRBV5-5	NA	TRBJ2-3	TRBD2	CASSLFSGTSGGDTQYF	TGTGCCAGCAGCTTGTTTTCGGGGACTAGCGGGGGAGATACGCAGTATTTT
TRBV5-4	NA	TRBJ1-2	TRBD1	CASSEKTGARYGYTF	TGTGCCAGCAGCGAAAAGACAGGGGCGCGGTATGGCTACACCTTC
TRBV6-2/TRBV6-3	NA	TRBJ2-2	NA	CASSYSGSYTGELFF	TGTGCCAGCAGTTACTCGGGCAGCTACACCGGGGAGCTGTTTTTT
TRBV21-1	NA	TRBJ1-6	NA	CASSKAPLAYNSPLHF	TGTGCCAGCAGCAAAGCTCCACTGGCCTATAATTCACCCCTCCACTTT